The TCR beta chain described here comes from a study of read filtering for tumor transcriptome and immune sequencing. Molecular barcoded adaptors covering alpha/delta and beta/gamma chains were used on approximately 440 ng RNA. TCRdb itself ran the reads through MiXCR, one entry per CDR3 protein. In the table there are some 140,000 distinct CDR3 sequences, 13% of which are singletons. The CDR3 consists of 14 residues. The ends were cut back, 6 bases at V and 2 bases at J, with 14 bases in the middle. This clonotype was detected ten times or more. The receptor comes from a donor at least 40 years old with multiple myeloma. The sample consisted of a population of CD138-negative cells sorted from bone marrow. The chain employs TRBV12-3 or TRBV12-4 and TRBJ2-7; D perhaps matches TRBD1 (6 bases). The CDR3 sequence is CASSEPTGPYEQYF. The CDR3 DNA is TGTGCCAGCAGCGAACCTACAGGGCCCTACGAGCAGTACTTC.